Each of the 16 T cell receptor beta chains below was sequenced from the same sample in a study of blood T cell repertoires in COVID-19. The protocol was immunoSEQ multiplex PCR, while the TCRdb copy is restricted to in-frame clones and leaves out a portion. This table has 220,000 or so clones, more than 65% appearing once. The material sequenced was peripheral blood. All receptors derive from a woman in her thirties who had recovered from COVID-19.

This chain uses TRBV27 with TRBJ1-5, with D maybe TRBD1 (5 bases). Trimming shortened V by 5 bases and J by 0 bases, and 14 bases separated the two germline ends. This CDR3 comprises 16 residues. Germline lookup yields CDR1 MNHEY and CDR2 SMNVEV (reference sequence). This chain's CDR3 is CASSTAAGGSNQPQHF. The CDR3 bases are TGTGCCAGCAGTACTGCCGCGGGGGGTAGCAATCAGCCCCAGCATTTT.

The CDR3 coding sequence is TGTGCCAGCAGCCCCCCGGGACTAGCGGACAATGAGCAGTTCTTC. Amino acid sequence: CASSPPGLADNEQFF. V is TRBV13 and J is TRBJ2-1, with 11 bases matching TRBD2. The germline V gene has CDR1 PRHDT and CDR2 FYEKMQ (reference sequence). CDR3 length: 15 residues. V shed 5 bases and J 5 bases; nucleotides not matched to a gene: 5.

V usage is TRBV12-3 or TRBV12-4 and J usage is TRBJ2-7; TRBD1 aligns across 10 bases. The length of the CDR3 is 13 residues. Trimming removed 6 bases from V and 5 bases from J; junction bases left unmatched: 4. Written as DNA, the CDR3 is TGTGCCAGCAGCCAGACAGGGGGCCACGAGCAGTACTTC. Its protein is CASSQTGGHEQYF.

The genes are TRBV9 and TRBJ1-4; the D is unclear. V lost 2 bases, J lost 5 bases, and 10 bases lay in between. CDR1 and CDR2 (germline): SGDLS, YYNGEE. This CDR3 region has 14 residues. The CDR3 nucleotides are TGTGCCAGCAGCGTTACCGGGAGGAATGAAAAACTGTTTTTT. Residues: CASSVTGRNEKLFF. Drawing the rest from reference TRBV9 and TRBJ1-4, the complete variable domain is DSGVTQTPKHLITATGQRVTLRCSPRSGDLSVYWYQQSLDQGLQFLIQYYNGEERAKGNILERFSAQQFPDLHSELNLSSLELGDSALYFCASSVTGRNEKLFFGSGTQLSVL.

V is TRBV6-2 or TRBV6-3 and J is TRBJ2-2; 9 positions agree with TRBD2. The germline gives CDR1 MNHEY, CDR2 SVGEGT. Trimming took 4 bases from V and 4 from J; bases not matched to a gene: 7. The CDR3 spans 16 residues. The CDR3: CASSSWTSVSTGELFF. CDR3 DNA sequence: TGTGCCAGCAGTTCGTGGACTAGCGTCTCCACCGGGGAGCTGTTTTTT.

The V and J genes are TRBV24-1 and TRBJ2-7; 11 nucleotides match TRBD2. The CDR3 has 15 residues. J gave up 5 bases and V 4 bases, and 6 bases lay outside the gene matches. The germline V gene encodes CDR1 KGHDR and CDR2 SFDVKD. The CDR3 loop reads CATSDRLAGKHEQYF. Written as DNA, the CDR3 is TGTGCCACCAGTGACCGACTAGCGGGAAAACACGAGCAGTACTTC.

This clone has a handful of counts. This chain links TRBV9 with TRBJ2-7; TRBD2 might be the D (5 bases). Trimming took off 3 bases at V and 7 bases at J, with 14 bases between the two ends. The CDR3 consists of 13 residues. Germline V gene lookup returns CDR1 SGDLS and CDR2 YYNGEE. Here the CDR3 reads CASSGTAGVEQYF. For the CDR3, the DNA is TGTGCCAGCAGCGGGACCGCCGGGGTGGAGCAGTACTTC.

This clone occurred once. J is TRBJ2-1 and V is TRBV3-1 (or the pseudogene TRBV3-2), with 13 nucleotides matching TRBD2. Germline lookup yields CDR1 LGHDT and CDR2 YNNKEL (reference sequence). The CDR3 runs 18 residues. J lost 9 bases, V lost 5 bases, and 16 bases had no gene match. The CDR3 is CASSKGTSGNPPGGEQFF. Written as DNA, the CDR3 is TGTGCCAGCAGCAAAGGGACTAGCGGGAACCCTCCAGGTGGTGAGCAGTTCTTC.

V usage is TRBV7-3 and J usage is TRBJ2-1, with D possibly matching TRBD2 (6 bases). CDR1 and CDR2 (germline): SGHTA, FQGTGA. V gave up 1 base and J gave up 9 bases, with 16 bases separating them. The CDR3 totals 15 residues. CDR3 in DNA: TGTGCCAGCAGCTTAATGGCTGGTGGGCGGGGTGAGCAGTTCTTC. Translated, it gives CASSLMAGGRGEQFF.

This chain joins TRBV4-1 and TRBJ1-1; unclear D gene. CDR1 MGHRA and CDR2 YSYEKL come from the germline V gene. V dropped 4 bases and J dropped 1 base, with 10 bases sitting between them. CDR3 length: 14 residues. The CDR3 loop reads CASSRGQSNTEAFF. CDR3 DNA sequence: TGCGCCAGCAGCCGCGGGCAGTCGAACACTGAAGCTTTCTTT.

This clone showed up just a few times. The rearrangement uses TRBV7-9 and TRBJ2-1, with TRBD2 identical over 7 bases. Germline CDR1 and CDR2: SEHNR and FQNEAQ (reference sequence). J was trimmed by 8 bases and V by 1 base; bases with no gene match: 2. This CDR3 has 13 residues. CDR3 residues: CASSLGLADEQFF. The CDR3 bases are TGTGCCAGCAGCTTAGGACTAGCTGATGAGCAGTTCTTC.

The rearrangement links TRBV5-1 to TRBJ2-7; 7 bases fit TRBD2. The CDR3 is made up of 14 amino acids. With V trimmed by 4 bases and J by 7 bases, 11 bases remained unmatched. CDR1 is SGHRS and CDR2 is YFSETQ in the germline V gene. In DNA, the CDR3 is TGCGCCAGCAGCATCGGGACGGAGGGAGGGGAGCAGTACTTC. It translates to CASSIGTEGGEQYF.

This clone was detected only a few times. This chain links TRBV6-5 with TRBJ1-2; maybe TRBD1 (5 bases). Germline V gene sequence: CDR1 MNHEY, CDR2 SVGAGI. The V gene lost 0 bases and the J gene lost 7 bases, with 9 bases spanning the gap. This CDR3 is 13 amino acids long. The CDR3 region has the DNA TGTGCCAGCAGTTACTCCGGGGGAAGTGGCTACACCTTC. Protein sequence: CASSYSGGSGYTF.

The V and J genes are TRBV11-2 and TRBJ1-2; 10 bases fit TRBD1. Germline CDR1 and CDR2: SGHAT and FQNNGV. V lost 5 bases, J lost 6 bases, and 9 bases stayed unmatched. This CDR3 has 15 amino acids. The CDR3 DNA sequence: TGTGCCAGCAGCGCACAACCCGGGACAGGGGATGGCTACACCTTC. Its translation is CASSAQPGTGDGYTF.

This clone was found once. CDR3 residues: CASSIRTSGTGELFF. In DNA, the CDR3 is TGTGCCAGCAGCATCCGGACTAGCGGGACCGGGGAGCTGTTTTTT. The chain is built from TRBV7-2 and TRBJ2-2; 11 nucleotides line up with TRBD2. CDR3 length: 15 amino acids. CDR1 is SGHTA and CDR2 is FQGNSA in the germline V gene. Trimming removed 5 bases from V and 5 bases from J; junction bases left unmatched: 4.

The chain combines TRBV13 with TRBJ1-2, with D possibly matching TRBD1 (6 bases). The V gene's germline CDR1 is PRHDT and CDR2 FYEKMQ (reference sequence). Deletions cut 5 bases from V and 12 bases from J, with 25 bases between. This CDR3 contains 15 residues. The CDR3: CASSRTKQGLSENTF. DNA for the CDR3: TGTGCCAGCAGCCGTACAAAACAGGGTCTTAGTGAAAACACCTTC.